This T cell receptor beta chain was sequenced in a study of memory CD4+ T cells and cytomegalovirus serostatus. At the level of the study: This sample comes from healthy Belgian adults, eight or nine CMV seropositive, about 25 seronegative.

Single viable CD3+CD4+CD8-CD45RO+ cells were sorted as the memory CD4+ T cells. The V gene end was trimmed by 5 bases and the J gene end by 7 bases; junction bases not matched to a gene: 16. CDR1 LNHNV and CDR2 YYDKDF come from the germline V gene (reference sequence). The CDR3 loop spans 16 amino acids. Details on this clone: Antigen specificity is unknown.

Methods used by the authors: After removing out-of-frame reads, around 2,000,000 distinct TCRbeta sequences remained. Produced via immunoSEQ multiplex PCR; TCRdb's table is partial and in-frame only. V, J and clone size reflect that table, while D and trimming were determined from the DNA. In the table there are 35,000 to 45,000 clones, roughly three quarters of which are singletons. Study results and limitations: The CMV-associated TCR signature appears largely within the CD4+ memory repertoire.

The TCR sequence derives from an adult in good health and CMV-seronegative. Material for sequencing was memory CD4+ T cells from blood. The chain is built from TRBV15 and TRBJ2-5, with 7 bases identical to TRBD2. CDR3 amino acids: CATSELATYRGVTQYF. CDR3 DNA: TGTGCCACCAGCGAACTAGCGACCTATCGGGGGGTGACCCAGTACTTC.